Listed below are T cell receptor beta chains from one sample, sequenced in a study of CD8+CD57+ T cells in acquired aplastic anemia. TCRdb reanalysed the reads using MiXCR and keeps one entry per CDR3 protein. The repertoire holds 120,000 or so distinct CDR3 sequences, with 45% to 60% as singletons. Sequenced sample: sorted CD4+, CD8+, or CD8+CD57+ T cells (not recorded which) from PBMCs. These receptors all come from a human donor with aplastic anemia. The CDR3 runs from the conserved cysteine through the conserved F or W. The order of the fields is V gene, clone size, D gene, J gene, CDR3 protein, CDR3 DNA. A D gene is named only where the DNA matches it firmly. Where a row states a size, it is once, few, many or the class of an expanded clone; other rows omit it.

V gene: TRBV20-1
clone size: .
D gene: TRBD2
J gene: TRBJ2-7
CDR3 protein: CSARDMGLAGATSYEQYF
CDR3 DNA: TGCAGTGCTAGAGATATGGGACTAGCGGGGGCCACCTCCTACGAGCAGTACTTC

V gene: TRBV11-1
clone size: .
D gene: .
J gene: TRBJ2-1
CDR3 protein: CASSRSGTGWNEQFF
CDR3 DNA: TGTGCCAGCAGCCGAAGTGGAACGGGGTGGAATGAGCAGTTCTTC

V gene: TRBV7-6
clone size: .
D gene: TRBD1
J gene: TRBJ2-5
CDR3 protein: CASRSRWDRGQTQYF
CDR3 DNA: TGTGCCAGCAGGTCCCGTTGGGACAGAGGACAGACCCAGTACTTC

V gene: TRBV28
clone size: .
D gene: .
J gene: TRBJ2-5
CDR3 protein: CASSFPQHASQETQYF
CDR3 DNA: TGTGCCAGCAGTTTTCCCCAACACGCGAGTCAAGAGACCCAGTACTTC

V gene: TRBV5-5
clone size: many
D gene: TRBD1
J gene: TRBJ2-7
CDR3 protein: CASSLSTGGYEQYF
CDR3 DNA: TGTGCCAGCAGCCTATCGACAGGGGGCTACGAGCAGTACTTC

V gene: TRBV24-1
clone size: few
D gene: .
J gene: TRBJ2-2
CDR3 protein: CATSNRNTGELFF
CDR3 DNA: TGTGCCACCAGCAACAGGAACACCGGGGAGCTGTTTTTT

V gene: TRBV2
clone size: .
D gene: TRBD1
J gene: TRBJ2-1
CDR3 protein: CASSEPGQDNEQFF
CDR3 DNA: TGTGCCAGCAGTGAGCCGGGACAGGACAATGAGCAGTTCTTC

V gene: TRBV20-1
clone size: .
D gene: .
J gene: TRBJ2-3
CDR3 protein: CSARPLMWATRPDTQYF
CDR3 DNA: TGCAGTGCTAGACCGCTGATGTGGGCTACCAGGCCCGATACGCAGTATTTT

V gene: TRBV20-1
clone size: .
D gene: .
J gene: TRBJ2-2
CDR3 protein: CSARDRQETNTGELFF
CDR3 DNA: TGCAGTGCTAGAGACAGACAGGAGACGAACACCGGGGAGCTGTTTTTT

V gene: TRBV10-3
clone size: .
D gene: .
J gene: TRBJ2-2
CDR3 protein: CATSGLEDTGELFF
CDR3 DNA: TGTGCCACCTCGGGACTGGAAGACACCGGGGAGCTGTTTTTT

V gene: TRBV7-9
clone size: many
D gene: TRBD2
J gene: TRBJ2-7
CDR3 protein: CASSYASGTDEQYF
CDR3 DNA: TGTGCCAGCAGCTACGCTAGCGGGACGGACGAGCAGTACTTC

V gene: TRBV7-2
clone size: many
D gene: TRBD1
J gene: TRBJ1-2
CDR3 protein: CASSYSGTGSGYTF
CDR3 DNA: TGTGCCAGCAGCTACTCCGGGACAGGGAGCGGCTACACCTTC

V gene: TRBV7-2
clone size: few
D gene: .
J gene: TRBJ2-1
CDR3 protein: CASSFRHYNEQFF
CDR3 DNA: TGTGCCAGCAGCTTTCGGCACTACAATGAGCAGTTCTTC

V gene: TRBV20-1
clone size: .
D gene: .
J gene: TRBJ1-1
CDR3 protein: CSASSPPAFF
CDR3 DNA: TGCAGTGCTTCCTCGCCTCCGGCTTTCTTT

V gene: TRBV5-1
clone size: many
D gene: TRBD2
J gene: TRBJ2-1
CDR3 protein: CASSGLSGAYNEQFF
CDR3 DNA: TGCGCCAGCAGCGGACTGAGCGGGGCCTACAATGAGCAGTTCTTC

V gene: TRBV10-3
clone size: .
D gene: .
J gene: TRBJ2-2
CDR3 protein: CAIREVRNTGELFF
CDR3 DNA: TGTGCCATTAGAGAAGTACGAAACACCGGGGAGCTGTTTTTT

V gene: TRBV20-1
clone size: few
D gene: TRBD1
J gene: TRBJ1-6
CDR3 protein: CSARGQGNEASPLHF
CDR3 DNA: TGCAGTGCTAGGGGACAGGGCAATGAGGCTTCACCCCTCCACTTT

V gene: TRBV7-8
clone size: few
D gene: .
J gene: TRBJ1-4
CDR3 protein: CASSRTGFEKLFF
CDR3 DNA: TGTGCCAGCAGCCGTACAGGTTTTGAAAAACTGTTTTTT

V gene: TRBV24-1
clone size: .
D gene: .
J gene: TRBJ2-5
CDR3 protein: CATSVGVQETQYF
CDR3 DNA: TGTGCCACCAGTGTGGGGGTCCAAGAGACCCAGTACTTC

V gene: TRBV6-1
clone size: few
D gene: .
J gene: TRBJ2-1
CDR3 protein: CASRGLGQVLYNEQFF
CDR3 DNA: TGTGCCAGCAGGGGGCTAGGGCAAGTGCTTTACAATGAGCAGTTCTTC

V gene: TRBV24-1
clone size: .
D gene: TRBD2
J gene: TRBJ2-1
CDR3 protein: CATSDGNGGIHEQFF
CDR3 DNA: TGTGCCACCAGTGATGGGAACGGGGGGATCCATGAGCAGTTCTTC

V gene: TRBV29-1
clone size: .
D gene: .
J gene: TRBJ2-7
CDR3 protein: CSVNTVDEQYF
CDR3 DNA: TGCAGCGTTAATACGGTGGACGAGCAGTACTTC

V gene: TRBV3-1
clone size: .
D gene: TRBD1
J gene: TRBJ1-1
CDR3 protein: CASSPRTGDTEAFF
CDR3 DNA: TGTGCCAGCAGCCCCCGGACAGGGGACACTGAAGCTTTCTTT

V gene: TRBV25-1
clone size: .
D gene: .
J gene: TRBJ2-1
CDR3 protein: CASSQVNSYNEQFF
CDR3 DNA: TGTGCCAGCAGTCAGGTAAACTCCTACAATGAGCAGTTCTTC

V gene: TRBV7-6
clone size: few
D gene: .
J gene: TRBJ2-5
CDR3 protein: CASRRLGETQYF
CDR3 DNA: TGTGCCAGCAGACGATTGGGGGAGACCCAGTACTTC

V gene: TRBV10-3
clone size: .
D gene: .
J gene: TRBJ2-7
CDR3 protein: CAIMASTSYEQYF
CDR3 DNA: TGTGCCATCATGGCTAGCACCTCCTACGAGCAGTACTTC

V gene: TRBV11-1
clone size: .
D gene: TRBD2
J gene: TRBJ2-1
CDR3 protein: CASSLVLGGRNNEQFF
CDR3 DNA: TGTGCCAGCAGCTTAGTCCTGGGCGGGAGAAACAATGAGCAGTTCTTC

V gene: TRBV20-1
clone size: .
D gene: TRBD1
J gene: TRBJ1-5
CDR3 protein: CSAHTGGSANQPQHF
CDR3 DNA: TGCAGTGCTCACACAGGGGGCTCCGCCAATCAGCCCCAGCATTTT

V gene: TRBV11-1
clone size: many
D gene: .
J gene: TRBJ1-4
CDR3 protein: CASSLEVKLATNEKLFF
CDR3 DNA: TGTGCCAGCAGCTTAGAGGTCAAACTTGCAACTAATGAAAAACTGTTTTTT

V gene: TRBV20-1
clone size: many
D gene: TRBD1
J gene: TRBJ1-2
CDR3 protein: CSAEKDRGGYGYTF
CDR3 DNA: TGCAGTGCTGAGAAGGACAGGGGCGGTTATGGCTACACCTTC

V gene: TRBV2
clone size: .
D gene: .
J gene: TRBJ1-2
CDR3 protein: CASSVQGSRHGYTF
CDR3 DNA: TGTGCCAGCAGTGTACAGGGAAGTAGACATGGCTACACCTTC

V gene: TRBV15
clone size: few
D gene: TRBD1
J gene: TRBJ1-6
CDR3 protein: CATATGVSPLHF
CDR3 DNA: TGTGCCACTGCGACAGGGGTTTCACCCCTCCACTTT

V gene: TRBV2
clone size: many
D gene: TRBD1
J gene: TRBJ2-7
CDR3 protein: CASKTGDGSYEQYF
CDR3 DNA: TGTGCCAGCAAGACAGGGGACGGGTCCTACGAGCAGTACTTC

V gene: TRBV15
clone size: many
D gene: .
J gene: TRBJ2-3
CDR3 protein: CATSRDGLQKDTQYF
CDR3 DNA: TGTGCCACCAGCAGAGATGGACTCCAGAAAGATACGCAGTATTTT

V gene: TRBV10-2
clone size: .
D gene: TRBD1
J gene: TRBJ1-1
CDR3 protein: CASSTPGGLTEAFF
CDR3 DNA: TGCGCCAGCAGTACTCCAGGGGGTCTCACTGAAGCTTTCTTT

V gene: TRBV11-1
clone size: .
D gene: TRBD1
J gene: TRBJ2-7
CDR3 protein: CASSRMAGTGGVGQYF
CDR3 DNA: TGTGCCAGCAGCAGAATGGCCGGGACAGGGGGCGTGGGGCAGTACTTC

V gene: TRBV20-1
clone size: few
D gene: .
J gene: TRBJ1-5
CDR3 protein: CSARDSDSSNQPQHF
CDR3 DNA: TGCAGTGCTAGAGATTCGGACAGCTCTAATCAGCCCCAGCATTTT

V gene: TRBV28
clone size: few
D gene: .
J gene: TRBJ1-1
CDR3 protein: CASSLSGGTTEAFF
CDR3 DNA: TGTGCCAGCAGTTTAAGCGGGGGCACCACTGAAGCTTTCTTT

V gene: TRBV10-3
clone size: few
D gene: .
J gene: TRBJ2-7
CDR3 protein: CAISDREEQYF
CDR3 DNA: TGTGCCATCAGTGACCGAGAAGAGCAGTACTTC

V gene: TRBV2
clone size: few
D gene: TRBD1
J gene: TRBJ2-7
CDR3 protein: CASDPGGRNEQYF
CDR3 DNA: TGTGCCAGCGACCCAGGGGGCAGGAACGAGCAGTACTTC

V gene: TRBV7-2
clone size: .
D gene: .
J gene: TRBJ1-1
CDR3 protein: CASGADVNTEAFF
CDR3 DNA: TGTGCCAGCGGCGCGGACGTGAACACTGAAGCTTTCTTT

V gene: TRBV20-1
clone size: many
D gene: .
J gene: TRBJ1-5
CDR3 protein: CSVEGVFDSNQPQHF
CDR3 DNA: TGCAGTGTTGAGGGAGTATTTGATAGCAATCAGCCCCAGCATTTT

V gene: TRBV24-1
clone size: .
D gene: .
J gene: TRBJ2-3
CDR3 protein: CATSDVTGTDTQYF
CDR3 DNA: TGTGCCACCAGTGATGTCACCGGGACAGATACGCAGTATTTT

V gene: TRBV19
clone size: .
D gene: TRBD1
J gene: TRBJ2-7
CDR3 protein: CASRRTGTYEQYF
CDR3 DNA: TGTGCCAGTAGACGGACAGGGACCTACGAGCAGTACTTC

V gene: TRBV7-2
clone size: .
D gene: .
J gene: TRBJ2-3
CDR3 protein: CASSLAVQASTDTQYF
CDR3 DNA: TGTGCCAGCAGCTTAGCAGTACAGGCTAGCACAGATACGCAGTATTTT